These 9 T cell receptor beta chains came from one sample sequenced in a study of technical replicates of blood from a handful of donors. Profiled with immunoSEQ multiplex PCR; TCRdb holds only in-frame clones, not every one. The sample contains just under 100,000 clones, 95% of which appear only once. The sample comprised T cells isolated from PBMCs. Receptors originate from a human donor in good health.

The chain joins TRBV27 to TRBJ1-4; TRBD1 agrees at 9 bases. CDR3 length: 16 amino acids. With 6 bases clipped from V and 7 bases from J, the junction kept 12 bases outside the gene matches. Germline V gene lookup returns CDR1 MNHEY and CDR2 SMNVEV (reference sequence). CDR3 loop: CASRFKPGQGVEKLFF. The CDR3, as DNA: TGTGCCAGCAGATTTAAACCGGGACAGGGAGTTGAAAAACTGTTTTTT.

This clone was observed a single time. The V and J genes are TRBV6-1 and TRBJ1-2; TRBD1 aligns across 7 bases. The trim removed 6 bases at V and 0 bases at J, leaving 4 bases unmatched. Germline CDR1 is MNHNS and CDR2 is SASEGT. The CDR3 loop spans 14 amino acids. For the CDR3, the DNA is TGTGCCAGCAGCCTCACAGGGGCTAACTATGGCTACACCTTC. Translating gives CASSLTGANYGYTF.

The rearrangement joins TRBV2 to TRBJ1-5; no firm D call. CDR3 length: 12 amino acids. V shed 10 bases and J shed 9 bases, with 16 bases lying between them. Germline V gives CDR1 SNHLY, CDR2 FYNNEI. The CDR3 is CAIDTGVGPQHF. The CDR3 region has the DNA TGTGCCATCGACACCGGGGTGGGGCCCCAGCATTTT.

This rearrangement joins TRBV7-8 to TRBJ2-3; perhaps TRBD2 as D (5 bases). Trimming pared 5 bases from V and 7 bases from J, leaving 13 bases between. The germline V gene encodes CDR1 SGHVS and CDR2 FQNEAQ. CDR3 length equals 13 residues. The DNA for the CDR3 is TGTGCCAGCAGCCCCGGACTGGAGAATACGCAGTATTTT. Translation: CASSPGLENTQYF.

The chain carries TRBV19 and TRBJ2-1; 8 bases line up with TRBD1. V was pared by 3 bases and J by 7 bases, with 14 bases of the junction left unmatched. The CDR3 runs to 17 residues. The germline V gene encodes CDR1 LNHDA and CDR2 SQIVND (reference sequence). This CDR3 reads CASSMNGQGPFDNEQFF. The CDR3 nucleotides are TGTGCCAGTAGTATGAACGGACAGGGTCCATTTGATAATGAGCAGTTCTTC.

The chain uses TRBV5-1 and TRBJ1-2; D is perhaps TRBD1 (6 bases). Per germline, CDR1 SGHRS and CDR2 YFSETQ. Trimming removed 3 bases at V and 6 bases at J, with 15 bases between. The CDR3 runs 14 residues. Written as DNA, the CDR3 is TGCGCCAGCAGCTGGGGGGGGCGCGATGATGGCTACACCTTC. Its protein is CASSWGGRDDGYTF.

The V gene is TRBV7-2, the J gene TRBJ1-5, with unresolved D. The germline V gene has CDR1 SGHTA and CDR2 FQGNSA. Trimming took 5 bases from V and 5 from J, leaving 7 bases between them. The CDR3 is made up of 12 amino acids. The CDR3, as DNA: TGTGCCAGCAGCCAACAAGATCAGCCCCAGCATTTT. It specifies CASSQQDQPQHF.

J is TRBJ1-1 and V is TRBV6-5, with a possible D match to TRBD1 (5 bases). The CDR3 is 13 amino acids. V dropped 7 bases and J dropped 1 base, with 10 bases sitting between them. CDR1 and CDR2 (germline): MNHEY, SVGAGI. The CDR3 sequence: CASMRGPNTEAFF. CDR3 coding DNA: TGTGCCAGCATGCGGGGCCCGAACACTGAAGCTTTCTTT.

The chain combines TRBV7-9 with TRBJ1-2; the match to TRBD1 covers 7 bases. The CDR3 sequence is 15 residues long. With 0 bases clipped from V and 6 bases from J, the junction kept 7 bases outside the gene matches. The germline gives CDR1 SEHNR, CDR2 FQNEAQ (reference sequence). The CDR3 DNA reads TGTGCCAGCAGCTTAGCGCAGGTACAGGGGAATGGCTACACCTTC. Translation gives CASSLAQVQGNGYTF.